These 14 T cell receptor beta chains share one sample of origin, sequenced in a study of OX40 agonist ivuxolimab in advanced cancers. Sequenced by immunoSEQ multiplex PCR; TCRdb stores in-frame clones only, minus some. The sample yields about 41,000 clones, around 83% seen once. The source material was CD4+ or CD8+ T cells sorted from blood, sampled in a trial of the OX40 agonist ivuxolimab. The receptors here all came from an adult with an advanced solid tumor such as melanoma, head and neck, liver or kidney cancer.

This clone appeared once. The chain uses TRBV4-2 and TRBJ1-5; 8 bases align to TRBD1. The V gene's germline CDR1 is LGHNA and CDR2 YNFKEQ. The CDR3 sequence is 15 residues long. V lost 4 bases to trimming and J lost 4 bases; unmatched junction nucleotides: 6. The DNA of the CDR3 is TGTGCCAGCAGCCGATTTACAGGGGGGAATCAGCCCCAGCATTTT. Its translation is CASSRFTGGNQPQHF.

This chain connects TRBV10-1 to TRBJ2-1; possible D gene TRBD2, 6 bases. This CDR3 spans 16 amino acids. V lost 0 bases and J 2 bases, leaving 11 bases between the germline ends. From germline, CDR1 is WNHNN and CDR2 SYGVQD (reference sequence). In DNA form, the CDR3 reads TGCGCCAGCAGTGAGTCCGGGGGTAGCACCTACAATGAGCAGTTCTTC. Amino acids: CASSESGGSTYNEQFF.

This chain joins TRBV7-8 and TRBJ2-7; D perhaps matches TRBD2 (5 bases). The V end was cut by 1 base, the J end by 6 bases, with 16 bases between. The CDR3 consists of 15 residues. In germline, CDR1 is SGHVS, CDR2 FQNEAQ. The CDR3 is CASSLELVTGSEQYF. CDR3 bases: TGTGCCAGCAGCTTAGAATTGGTGACGGGGTCCGAGCAGTACTTC.

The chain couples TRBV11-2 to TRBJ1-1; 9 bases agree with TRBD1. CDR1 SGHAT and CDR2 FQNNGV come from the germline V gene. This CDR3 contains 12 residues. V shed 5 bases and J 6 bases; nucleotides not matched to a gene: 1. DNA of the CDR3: TGTGCCAGCAGCCGACAGGGGGCTGAAGCTTTCTTT. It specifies CASSRQGAEAFF.

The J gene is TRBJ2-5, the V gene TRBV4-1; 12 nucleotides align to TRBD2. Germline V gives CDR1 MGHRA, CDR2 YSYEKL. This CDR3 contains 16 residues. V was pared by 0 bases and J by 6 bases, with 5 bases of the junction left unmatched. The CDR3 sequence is CASSQEATSGRKTQYF. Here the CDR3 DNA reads TGCGCCAGCAGCCAAGAGGCGACTAGCGGGAGAAAGACCCAGTACTTC.

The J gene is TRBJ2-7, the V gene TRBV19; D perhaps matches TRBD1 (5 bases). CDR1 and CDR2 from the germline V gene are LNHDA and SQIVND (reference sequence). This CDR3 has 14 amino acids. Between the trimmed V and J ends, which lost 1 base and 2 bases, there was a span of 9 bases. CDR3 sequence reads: CASSIATDTYEQYF. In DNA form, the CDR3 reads TGTGCCAGTAGTATAGCGACAGACACCTACGAGCAGTACTTC.

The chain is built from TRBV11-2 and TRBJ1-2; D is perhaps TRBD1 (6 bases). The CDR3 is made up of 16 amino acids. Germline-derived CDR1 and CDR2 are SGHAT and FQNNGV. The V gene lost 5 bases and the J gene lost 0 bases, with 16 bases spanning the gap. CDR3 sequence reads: CASSPAGGRSNYGYTF. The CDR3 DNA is TGTGCCAGCAGCCCCGCCGGGGGGCGATCTAACTATGGCTACACCTTC.

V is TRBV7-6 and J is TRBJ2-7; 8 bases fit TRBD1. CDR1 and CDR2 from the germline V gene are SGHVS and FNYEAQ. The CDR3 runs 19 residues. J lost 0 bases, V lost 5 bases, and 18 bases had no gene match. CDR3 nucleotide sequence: TGTGCCAGCAGCCGGGCCTCTGTGGGGACAGGAACTATCTCCTACGAGCAGTACTTC. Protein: CASSRASVGTGTISYEQYF.

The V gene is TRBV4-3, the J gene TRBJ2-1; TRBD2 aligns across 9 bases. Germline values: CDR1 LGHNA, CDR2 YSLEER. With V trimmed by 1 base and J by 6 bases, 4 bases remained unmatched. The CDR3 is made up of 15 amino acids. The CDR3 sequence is CASSQVPGLANEQFF. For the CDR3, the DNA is TGCGCCAGCAGCCAAGTACCGGGACTAGCCAATGAGCAGTTCTTC.

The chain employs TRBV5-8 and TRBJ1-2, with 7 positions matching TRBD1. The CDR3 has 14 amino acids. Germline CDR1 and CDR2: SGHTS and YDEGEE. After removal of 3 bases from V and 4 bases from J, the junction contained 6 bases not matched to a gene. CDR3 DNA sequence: TGTGCCAGCAGCTATACACAGGGGTTCTATGGCTACACCTTC. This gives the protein CASSYTQGFYGYTF. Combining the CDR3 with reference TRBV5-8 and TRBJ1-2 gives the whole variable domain EAGVTQSPTHLIKTRGQQATLRCSPISGHTSVYWYQQALGLGLQFLLWYDEGEERNRGNFPPRFSGRQFPNYSSELNVNALELEDSALYLCASSYTQGFYGYTFGSGTRLTVV.

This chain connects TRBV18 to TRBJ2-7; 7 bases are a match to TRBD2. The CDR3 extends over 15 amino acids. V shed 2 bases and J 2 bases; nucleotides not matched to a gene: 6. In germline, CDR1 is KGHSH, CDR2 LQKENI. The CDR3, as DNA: TGTGCCAGCTCACCAACTGCGGGGGTGACCTACGAGCAGTACTTC. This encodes CASSPTAGVTYEQYF.

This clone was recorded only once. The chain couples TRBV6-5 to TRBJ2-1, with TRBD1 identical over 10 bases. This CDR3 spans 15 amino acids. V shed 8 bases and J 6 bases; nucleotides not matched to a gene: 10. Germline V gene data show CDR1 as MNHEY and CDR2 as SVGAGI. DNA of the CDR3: TGTGCCAGCTCCCCTGGGGACAGGGGAGTCAATGAGCAGTTCTTC. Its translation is CASSPGDRGVNEQFF.

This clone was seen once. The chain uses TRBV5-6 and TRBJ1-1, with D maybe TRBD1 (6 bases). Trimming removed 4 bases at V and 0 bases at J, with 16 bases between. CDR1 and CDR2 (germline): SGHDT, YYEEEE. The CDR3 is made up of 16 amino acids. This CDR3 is CASSTFGEGVNTEAFF. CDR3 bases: TGTGCCAGCAGCACCTTCGGTGAGGGGGTGAACACTGAAGCTTTCTTT.

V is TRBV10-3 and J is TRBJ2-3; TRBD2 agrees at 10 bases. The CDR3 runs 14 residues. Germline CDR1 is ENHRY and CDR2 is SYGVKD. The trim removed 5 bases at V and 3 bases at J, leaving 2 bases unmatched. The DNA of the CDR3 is TGTGCCATCAGTTATAGCGGGGGGACAGATACGCAGTATTTT. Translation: CAISYSGGTDTQYF.